The clone carrying this T cell receptor beta chain occurred once. Its specificity is unknown. These data originate in a study of cytomegalovirus exposure and HLA in healthy donors. Notes on the study in general: In a later analysis, HLA-associated beta chains showed higher expansion and lower generation probabilities than comparable chains. CMV serostatus alone was available as immune exposure information. Using a false discovery rate of 0.05, a later analysis showed that 16,951 TCR beta sequences were associated with HLA alleles.

A multiplex PCR was run with 60 Vbeta primers and 13 Jbeta primers. Sequencing used immunoSEQ multiplex PCR; TCRdb keeps in-frame clones, though not all of them. The sample carries some 130,000 clones, around 77% recorded once. The TCR was taken from a woman aged 55-75 years in good health and CMV-seronegative. Input material: PBMCs.

As DNA, the CDR3 is TGTGCCAGCAGCCAAAACAGGGGCTCCGAGCAGTACTTC. Translated: CASSQNRGSEQYF. This rearrangement joins TRBV9 to TRBJ2-7; 7 bases are a match to TRBD1. The J segment lost 6 bases and the V segment lost 4 bases, leaving 7 bases of the junction unmatched. CDR1 SGDLS and CDR2 YYNGEE come from the germline V gene. CDR3 length: 13 amino acids.